Included here is one T cell receptor beta chain sequence, with context. This clone was observed a handful of times. The clone's antigen remains unknown. No much larger clonotype is one base removed from it; base qualities were not supplied. The library was prepared using the immunoSEQ multiplex PCR assay. For the multiplex PCR, a mixture combining 60 forward primers for TCR Vbeta segments and 13 reverse primers for TCR Jbeta segments was used. The CDR3 region of rearranged TCR beta genes was amplified from genomic DNA with a multiplex PCR assay. The Illumina HiSeq System was used to sequence the amplified TCR beta libraries as 87-base-pair reads. From the authors' description of their analysis: A later analysis counted tens of millions of unique TCR beta chains across the 670 or so repertoires, and roughly 11 million of these chains were shared by at least two donors. To remove PCR and sequencing errors, raw reads were error-corrected and collapsed into unique sequences using a nearest-neighbor algorithm that merged closely related sequences. CDR3 sequences were aligned to IMGT reference sequences to assign V, D and J gene segments. For a sequence to be retained, at least a six-nucleotide match to both a V gene segment and a J gene segment was required. A rearrangement was called productive if the CDR3 had no stop codons and remained in frame with V and J, and every other rearrangement was called non-productive. CDR3 was defined according to IMGT convention as the region running from the second conserved V-encoded cysteine to the conserved J-encoded phenylalanine. In an earlier analysis of some 550 of the donors, sequences lacking an unambiguous match to a single V gene segment were excluded. An earlier analysis of a few hundred of the donors called V segments functional above 56.7% productive rearrangements and segregating when the between-donor standard deviation exceeded 5%. To diagnose cytomegalovirus status from the catalog of TCR beta chain sequences, a statistical classification framework was built. In a later analysis, TCR nucleotide sequences were compared against IMGT/GENE-DB human TR gene sequences so that V and J genes could be assigned. In a later analysis, CDR3 sequences and most-parsimonious VDJ recombination scenarios were assigned using the TCRdist pipeline. In a later analysis, every TCR beta chain was defined by the combination of its CDR3 amino acid sequence and its V-gene family, and reads without a unique V-gene family were dropped. As a way to deal with suspected cross-contamination and a sequencing artifact, a later analysis dropped under 600 nucleotide sequences that were highly shared and had low generation probability. In a later analysis, a clonal expansion index was calculated for each public chain from normalized within-repertoire ranks of inferred template counts. Generation probabilities in a later analysis came from a VDJ recombination model fitted to out-of-frame rearrangements, and those results were checked against IGoR. In a later analysis, TCR-TCR, TCR-HLA and TCR-CMV co-occurrence was scored with hypergeometric tests, and a repertoire-size bias correction was applied to TCR pairs. In a later analysis, false discovery rates were estimated by permuting HLA or CMV assignments 20 times. A later analysis grouped co-occurring TCRs with DBSCAN, adding TCRdist sequence similarity when clustering within HLA-allele-positive subsets. Repertoires with fewer than 30,000 or more than 120,000 public chains were left out of co-occurrence clustering, as were five repertoires with anomalous nucleotide sharing. The clones in this table, taken by TCRdb from immuneACCESS, are in-frame only. Not every clone is retained; where verified, under half of the shortfall comes from an unresolved V gene, and the cause of the rest is unknown. The V and J calls and clone size come from that table; D and trimming were worked out from the DNA. Across this sample there are about 110,000 clones, with roughly 76% seen only once. 7.7% of the sample is held by the ten biggest clonotypes.

These data belong to a study of cytomegalovirus exposure and HLA in healthy donors (dated by TCRdb to about 2017). For the wider study: An earlier analysis of under 600 of the donors reported 250 to 350 Gb of sequence data and roughly 100 million unique TCR beta sequences from about 180 million T cells. The study was designed to test whether signatures of past pathogen exposure could be identified by cataloging public T cell receptors. The study combined high-throughput TCR immunosequencing, statistical association of individual TCRs with disease status, and machine learning to predict cytomegalovirus infection status. Among the approximately 430 genotyped donors, approximately 82% belonged to the genetic ancestry cluster associated with self-reported Caucasian donors. Using immunosequencing, the study profiled T cell repertoires from 640 or so subjects and related those repertoires to cytomegalovirus serostatus. In addition to the first cohort of approximately 650 subjects, a separate validation cohort of over 90 different subjects was used. A later genetic analysis took genome-wide SNP genotypes for about 65% of the 666 donors and used that subset as a discovery cohort. Approximately 300 gigabases of sequencing data and about 92 million unique TCR sequences made up an early release that covered several hundred HLA-typed donors. Both class I and class II loci were covered by HLA typing, at four-digit resolution. Rather than drawing on any new phenotypic data, the later analysis identified candidate immune exposures from TCR beta sequences and the way those sequences occurred across donors. In a later analysis, previously published TCR beta repertoires from more than 500 donors were re-analyzed and high-resolution HLA genotyping was added so that TCR occurrence patterns could be studied. To decide whether each TCR beta V gene segment behaved as functional or pseudogenic, an earlier analysis of some 540 of the donors relied on high-throughput TCR beta sequencing. Every repertoire in the discovery cohort had been generated on one and the same sequencing platform. Donor age, sex, ethnicity and CMV serostatus were compiled together with the repertoire data. Roughly 5 DR-DQ haplotypes were treated as single units for association and clustering because of strong linkage in the cohort. Typing coverage varied by locus: roughly 629-630 donors for A, B, C, DRB1 and DQB1; roughly 560 for DQA1; some 610 for DPA1; roughly 450 for DPB1. Among under 450 genotyped donors of the cohort, an average of roughly 240,000 unique TCR beta nucleotide sequences were sequenced per donor, roughly a sixth of them non-productive.

Counted from cysteine to phenylalanine, this CDR3 has 10 amino acids. CDR3 DNA is the only sequence kept; it has 30 bases, read in frame from the first base. According to the germline V gene, CDR1 reads SGHTA and CDR2 reads FQGNSA. Trimming costs V 9 bases and J 6 bases, and their ends lie 7 bases apart. The cohort comprised some 680 healthy bone marrow donors. Cohort members were all nominally healthy when sampled, although unrecorded immune exposures were likely present. The donor tested CMV seropositive and was one of the 289 seropositive cohort members. A peripheral blood sample was collected from each donor, and TCR beta sequencing was performed on peripheral blood mononuclear cells. The Qiagen DNeasy Blood Extraction Kit was used to extract genomic DNA from the blood cell samples. The research as a whole found: A later analysis found that HLA-associated TCR beta chains were more clonally expanded and had lower generation probabilities than equally common non-associated chains. Several of the top co-occurrence clusters appeared to be linked to parvovirus B19, influenza, CMV and Epstein-Barr virus, according to a later analysis. In a later analysis, the rate of TCR association differed among HLA loci, with DRB1 alleles having the most associated TCRs and HLA-C alleles having the fewest. In both the original and validation cohorts, the classifier was reported to diagnose cytomegalovirus status with high specificity and sensitivity. Three of the identified cytomegalovirus-associated TCR beta chains were confirmed in vitro to be specific for cytomegalovirus antigens. Because some donors lacked HLA typing at each locus, the association tests relied only on the typed subset. The earlier analysis of approximately 540 of the donors excluded roughly 16 rarely observed V segments, including chromosome 9 orphons, because counts were too low. According to the authors, the approach could potentially be generalized to other disease states and immunological phenotypes. In the study, 150 to 200 TCR beta chains were listed as associated with cytomegalovirus. In a later analysis, most CMV-associated TCR beta chains were found to appear HLA-restricted, with HLA associations seemingly driven largely by CMV exposure. This cohort had only TCR beta chains sequenced, and the lack of alpha or paired-chain data limited which features could be detected. When HLA alleles, especially DR and DQ, strongly co-occurred, TCR associations were difficult to assign to individual alleles. The 87-base-pair reads could not distinguish some IMGT-functional V segments, including TRBV6-2 and TRBV6-3, so those segments were excluded. For the cohort, immune exposure information was limited to CMV serostatus. Across donors, most TCR sequences were observed very rarely, whereas some public TCRs were present in many individuals. The presence/absence analyses assumed that sequencing depth was roughly uniform across donors, and that assumption may not be true. A later genetic analysis reported fewer N-insertions in productive TCRs among donors in an Asian-associated ancestry cluster than the roughly 650-donor mean. Correlated functional status among segregating V segments might be attributable to linkage disequilibrium, but an unknown experimental factor could not be ruled out. A later analysis associated about 17,000 TCR beta sequences with specific HLA alleles at a false discovery rate of 0.05. A cluster of highly shared sequence variants was judged likely to represent a technical artifact of the sequencing pipeline. A further reported finding was that TCR beta sequences accurately predicted the HLA-A and HLA-B alleles for most subjects in the first cohort. In a later genetic analysis, a missense DCLRE1C variant was associated with V-gene and J-gene trimming of TCR beta chains, and the association was replicated in an independent cohort. An earlier analysis of approximately 530 of the donors showed that most TCR beta V segments appeared in productive rearrangements either about 87% or about 30% of the time, which broadly matched IMGT annotations.

The chain was built from TRBV7-2 and TRBJ2-3, with a weak D call of TRBD2 (5 bases match). The receptor was isolated from a woman in her 50s in good health and CMV-seropositive. Source material: PBMCs. The encoded CDR3 is CASSGDTQYF. The nucleotide sequence reads TGTGCCAGTTCGGGGGATACGCAGTATTTT.